This TCR beta chain was documented in a study of T cells in Graves' hyperthyroidism and ophthalmopathy. Individuals with ophthalmopathy presented a Clinical Activity Score of at least 3, a NOSPECS grade of at least 4 and a duration under 3 months. The study left out patients who had uncontrolled infection, other autoimmune disease, pregnancy or lactation. TCR beta CDR3 region amplification was performed from RNA transcripts. An initial round of RT-PCR targeting the TCR CDR3 relied on the HTBI primer set. TCRdb used MiXCR to reprocess the multiplex PCR reads, holding one entry per CDR3 protein. Here the sample spans 300,000 to 450,000 distinct CDR3 sequences, roughly 14% being singletons. The CDR3 runs 15 residues. V was clipped by 1 base and J by 3 bases, with 11 bases between them. CDR1 and CDR2 (germline): SGHTA, FQGNSA. This clonotype was counted ten times or more.

The TCR was taken from a woman aged 30 to 39 with Graves' ophthalmopathy. The chain recombines TRBV7-2 with TRBJ2-3; the D gene could be TRBD1 or TRBD2 (6 bases each). The sample consisted of blood. The CDR3, as DNA: TGTGCCAGCAGCTTAGGTCAGGGGAGGACAGATACGCAGTATTTT. It specifies CASSLGQGRTDTQYF.